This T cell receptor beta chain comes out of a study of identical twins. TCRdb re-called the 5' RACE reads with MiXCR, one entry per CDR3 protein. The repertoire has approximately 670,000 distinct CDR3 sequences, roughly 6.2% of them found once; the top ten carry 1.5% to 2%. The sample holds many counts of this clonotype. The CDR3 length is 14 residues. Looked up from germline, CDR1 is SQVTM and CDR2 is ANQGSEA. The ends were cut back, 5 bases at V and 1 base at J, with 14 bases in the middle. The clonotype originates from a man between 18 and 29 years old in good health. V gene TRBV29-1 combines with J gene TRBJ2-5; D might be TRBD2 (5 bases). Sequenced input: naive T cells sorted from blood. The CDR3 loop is CSVLTGKTQETQYF. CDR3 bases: TGCAGCGTTTTAACCGGGAAAACCCAAGAGACCCAGTACTTC.